This TCR beta chain was profiled in a study of PD-1 blockade in classical Hodgkin lymphoma. Overall study findings and caveats: Whereas CD4+ TCR diversity had risen significantly by C4D1, CD8+ TCR diversity had not.

Regarding this clone: Its antigen is currently unknown.

Each patient relapsed following autologous stem cell transplantation, and prior brentuximab vedotin exposure differed. Reported best responses ranged across complete response, partial response or progressive disease. TCRdb's table, derived via immunoSEQ multiplex PCR, lists solely in-frame clones and lacks some. The sample has around 46,000 clones, 80% seen once. The trim removed 0 bases at V and 8 bases at J, leaving 3 bases unmatched. The CDR3 sequence is 13 residues long. Germline V lookup: CDR1 MNHEY, CDR2 SMNVEV (reference sequence). The receptor comes from a human donor with classical Hodgkin lymphoma. The chain carries TRBV27 and TRBJ1-2; 7 bases line up with TRBD1. The material sequenced was peripheral blood mononuclear cells (PBMCs), taken before the second cycle of nivolumab. The CDR3 nucleotides are TGTGCCAGCAGTTTATCAGGGGGCGCGGGCTACACCTTC. Its protein is CASSLSGGAGYTF.